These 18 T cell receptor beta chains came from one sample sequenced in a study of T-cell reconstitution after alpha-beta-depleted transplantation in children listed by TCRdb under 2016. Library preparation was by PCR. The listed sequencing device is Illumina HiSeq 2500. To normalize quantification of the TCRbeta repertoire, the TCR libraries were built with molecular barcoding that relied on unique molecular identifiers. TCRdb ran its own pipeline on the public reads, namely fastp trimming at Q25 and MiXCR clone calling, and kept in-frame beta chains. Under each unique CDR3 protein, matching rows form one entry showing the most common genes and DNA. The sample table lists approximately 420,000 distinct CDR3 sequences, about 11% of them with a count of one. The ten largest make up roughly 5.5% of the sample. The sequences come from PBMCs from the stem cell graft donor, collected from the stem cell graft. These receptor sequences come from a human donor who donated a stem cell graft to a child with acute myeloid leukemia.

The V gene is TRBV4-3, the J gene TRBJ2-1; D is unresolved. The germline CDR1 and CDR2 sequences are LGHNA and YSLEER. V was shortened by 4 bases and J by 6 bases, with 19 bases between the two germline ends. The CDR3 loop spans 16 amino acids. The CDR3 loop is CASSLFRWVYGNEQFF. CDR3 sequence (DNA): TGCGCCAGCAGCCTATTCCGGTGGGTTTATGGCAATGAGCAGTTCTTC.

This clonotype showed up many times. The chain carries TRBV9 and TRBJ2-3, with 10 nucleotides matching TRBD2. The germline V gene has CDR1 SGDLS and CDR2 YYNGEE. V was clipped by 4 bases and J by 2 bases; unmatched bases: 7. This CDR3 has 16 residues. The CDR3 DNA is TGTGCCAGCAGCCCCTCACTAGCGGGGACCACAGATACGCAGTATTTT. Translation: CASSPSLAGTTDTQYF.

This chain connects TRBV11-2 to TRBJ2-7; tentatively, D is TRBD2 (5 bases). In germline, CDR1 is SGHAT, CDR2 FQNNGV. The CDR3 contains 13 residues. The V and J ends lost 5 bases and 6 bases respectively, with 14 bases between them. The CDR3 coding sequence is TGTGCCAGCAGCCCGGGGTGGAGCTCCGAGCAGTACGTC. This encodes CASSPGWSSEQYV.

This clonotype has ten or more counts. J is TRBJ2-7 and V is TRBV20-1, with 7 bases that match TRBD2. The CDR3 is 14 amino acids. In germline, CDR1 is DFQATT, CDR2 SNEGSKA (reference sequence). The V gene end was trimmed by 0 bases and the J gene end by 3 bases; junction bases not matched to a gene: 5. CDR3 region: CSARDLAGDYEQYF. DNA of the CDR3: TGCAGTGCTAGAGACTTAGCGGGCGACTACGAGCAGTACTTC.

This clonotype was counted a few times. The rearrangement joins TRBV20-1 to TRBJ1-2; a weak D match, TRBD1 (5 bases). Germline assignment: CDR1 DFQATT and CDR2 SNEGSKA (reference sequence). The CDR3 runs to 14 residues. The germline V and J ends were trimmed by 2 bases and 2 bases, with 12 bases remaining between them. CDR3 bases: TGCAGTGCTAGAATATCAGGGCTAAACTATGGCTACACCTTC. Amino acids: CSARISGLNYGYTF.

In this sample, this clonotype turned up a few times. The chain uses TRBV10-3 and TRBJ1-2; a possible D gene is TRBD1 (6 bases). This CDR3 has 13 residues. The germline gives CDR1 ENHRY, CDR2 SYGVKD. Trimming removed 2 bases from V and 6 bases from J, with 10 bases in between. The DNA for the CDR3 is TGTGCCATCAGTGAGGCAGGGGTAGATGGCTACACCTTC. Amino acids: CAISEAGVDGYTF.

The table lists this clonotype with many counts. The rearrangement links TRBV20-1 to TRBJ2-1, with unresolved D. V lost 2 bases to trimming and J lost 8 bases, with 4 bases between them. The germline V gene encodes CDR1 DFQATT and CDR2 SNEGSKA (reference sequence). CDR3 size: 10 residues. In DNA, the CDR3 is TGCAGTGCTAGAAGCGATGAGCAGTTCTTC. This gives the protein CSARSDEQFF.

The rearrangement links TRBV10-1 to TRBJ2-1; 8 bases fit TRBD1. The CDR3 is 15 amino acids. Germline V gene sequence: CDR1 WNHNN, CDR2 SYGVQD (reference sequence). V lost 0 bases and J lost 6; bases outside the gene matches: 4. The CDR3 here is CASSESGTGGNEQFF. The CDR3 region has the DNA TGCGCCAGCAGTGAGTCCGGGACAGGCGGCAATGAGCAGTTCTTC.

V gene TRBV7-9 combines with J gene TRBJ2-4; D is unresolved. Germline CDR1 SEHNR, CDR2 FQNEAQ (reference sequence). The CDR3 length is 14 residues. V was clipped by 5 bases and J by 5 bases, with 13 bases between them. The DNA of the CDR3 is TGTGCCAGCAGCGCCCACCAAGATGAAAACATTCAGTACTTC. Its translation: CASSAHQDENIQYF.

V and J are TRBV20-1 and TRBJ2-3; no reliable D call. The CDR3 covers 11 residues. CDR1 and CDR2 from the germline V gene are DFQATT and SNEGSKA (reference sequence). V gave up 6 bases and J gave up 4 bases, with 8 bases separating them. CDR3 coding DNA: TGCAGTGCGGCACGGGCAGATACGCAGTATTTT. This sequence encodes CSAARADTQYF.

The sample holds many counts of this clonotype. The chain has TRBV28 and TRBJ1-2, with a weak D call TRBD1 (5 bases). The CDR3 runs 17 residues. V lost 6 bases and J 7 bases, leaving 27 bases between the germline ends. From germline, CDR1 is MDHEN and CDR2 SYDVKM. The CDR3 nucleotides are TGTGCCAGCAGCAGTAAATCCGGGACGACCAAAAGGGGTGGCTACACCTTC. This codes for CASSSKSGTTKRGGYTF.

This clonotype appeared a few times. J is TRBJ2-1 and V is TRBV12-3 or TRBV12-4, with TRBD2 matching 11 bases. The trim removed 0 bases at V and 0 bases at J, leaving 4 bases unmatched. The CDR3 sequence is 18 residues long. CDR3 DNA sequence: TGTGCCAGCAGTTTAGCGTTGGGACTAGCGGTCTCCTACAATGAGCAGTTCTTC. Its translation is CASSLALGLAVSYNEQFF.

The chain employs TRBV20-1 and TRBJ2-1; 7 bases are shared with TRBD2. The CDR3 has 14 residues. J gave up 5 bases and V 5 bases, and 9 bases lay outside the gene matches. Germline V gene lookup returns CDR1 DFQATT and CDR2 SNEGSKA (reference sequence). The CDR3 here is CSAGQRGRNNEQFF. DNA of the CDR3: TGCAGTGCTGGGCAGCGGGGTCGGAACAATGAGCAGTTCTTC.

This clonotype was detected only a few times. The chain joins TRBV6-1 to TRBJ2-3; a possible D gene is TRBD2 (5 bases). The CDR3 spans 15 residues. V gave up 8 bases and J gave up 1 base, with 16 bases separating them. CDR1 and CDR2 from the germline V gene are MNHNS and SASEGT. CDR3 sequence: CASAPGGSRTDTQYF. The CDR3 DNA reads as TGTGCCAGCGCCCCGGGCGGGTCCCGCACAGATACGCAGTATTTT.

The CDR3 DNA reads as TGCAGCGTTGAAGGAGGGGAACGGGGTTATGGCTACACCTTC. Encoded protein: CSVEGGERGYGYTF. The rearrangement links TRBV29-1 to TRBJ1-2, with D possibly matching TRBD1 (5 bases). V shed 1 base and J shed 5 bases, with 14 bases lying between them. The germline V gene has CDR1 SQVTM and CDR2 ANQGSEA. The CDR3 has 14 residues.

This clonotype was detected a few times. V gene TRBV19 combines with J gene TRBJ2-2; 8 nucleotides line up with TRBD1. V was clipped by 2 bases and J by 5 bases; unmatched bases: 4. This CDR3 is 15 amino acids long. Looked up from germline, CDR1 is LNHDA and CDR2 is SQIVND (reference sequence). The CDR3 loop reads CASSIRDRTTGELFF. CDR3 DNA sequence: TGTGCCAGTAGTATACGGGACAGGACTACCGGGGAGCTGTTTTTT.

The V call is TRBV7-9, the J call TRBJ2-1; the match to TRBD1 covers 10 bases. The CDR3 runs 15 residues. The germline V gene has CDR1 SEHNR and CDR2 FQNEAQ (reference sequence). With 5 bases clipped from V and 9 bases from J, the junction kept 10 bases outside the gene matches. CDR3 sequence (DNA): TGTGCCAGCAGCCGCAGGGACAGGGGTGGGAGTGAGCAGTTCTTC. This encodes CASSRRDRGGSEQFF.

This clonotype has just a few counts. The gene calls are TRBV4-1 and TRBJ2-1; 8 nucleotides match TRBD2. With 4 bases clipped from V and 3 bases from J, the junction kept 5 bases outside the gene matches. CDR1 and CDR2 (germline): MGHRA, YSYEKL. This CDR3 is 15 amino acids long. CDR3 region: CASSPQREYYNEQFF. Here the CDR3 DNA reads TGCGCCAGCAGCCCTCAGCGGGAGTACTACAATGAGCAGTTCTTC.